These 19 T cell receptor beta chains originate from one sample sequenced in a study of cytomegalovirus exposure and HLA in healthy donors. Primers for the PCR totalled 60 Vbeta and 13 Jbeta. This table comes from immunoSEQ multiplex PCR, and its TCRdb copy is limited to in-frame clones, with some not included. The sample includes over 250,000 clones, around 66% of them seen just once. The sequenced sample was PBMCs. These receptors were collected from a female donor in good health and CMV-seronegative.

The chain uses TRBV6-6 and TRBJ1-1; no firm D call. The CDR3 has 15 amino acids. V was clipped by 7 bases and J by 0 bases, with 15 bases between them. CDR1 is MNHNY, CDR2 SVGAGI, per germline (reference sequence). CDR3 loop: CASIGETNMNTEAFF. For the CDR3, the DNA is TGTGCCAGCATCGGGGAAACTAATATGAACACTGAAGCTTTCTTT.

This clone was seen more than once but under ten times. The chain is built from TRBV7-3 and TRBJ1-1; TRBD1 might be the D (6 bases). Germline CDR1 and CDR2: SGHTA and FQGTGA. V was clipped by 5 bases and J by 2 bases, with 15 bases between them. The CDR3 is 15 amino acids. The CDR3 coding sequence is TGTGCCAGCAGCCCATTCCGGACAGACAACACTGAAGCTTTCTTT. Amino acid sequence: CASSPFRTDNTEAFF.

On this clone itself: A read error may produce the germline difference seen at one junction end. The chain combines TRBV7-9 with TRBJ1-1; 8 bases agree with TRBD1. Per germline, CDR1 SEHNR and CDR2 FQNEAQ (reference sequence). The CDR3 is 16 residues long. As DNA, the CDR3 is TGTTCCAGCAGCTCCGACAGGGGCACCCGGAACACTGAAGCTTTCTTT. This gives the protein CSSSSDRGTRNTEAFF.

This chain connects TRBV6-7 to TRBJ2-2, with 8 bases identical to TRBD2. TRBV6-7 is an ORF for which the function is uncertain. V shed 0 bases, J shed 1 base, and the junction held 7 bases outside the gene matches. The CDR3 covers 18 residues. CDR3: CASSYSLVSGRNTGELFF. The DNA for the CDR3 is TGTGCCAGCAGTTACTCGCTAGTAAGCGGGAGGAACACCGGGGAGCTGTTTTTT.

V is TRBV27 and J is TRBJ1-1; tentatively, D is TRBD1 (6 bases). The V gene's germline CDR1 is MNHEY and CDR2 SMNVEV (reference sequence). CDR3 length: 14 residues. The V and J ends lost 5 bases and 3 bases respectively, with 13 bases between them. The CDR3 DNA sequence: TGTGCCAGCAGTCTAGGACAGCCCGACACTGAAGCTTTCTTT. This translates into CASSLGQPDTEAFF.

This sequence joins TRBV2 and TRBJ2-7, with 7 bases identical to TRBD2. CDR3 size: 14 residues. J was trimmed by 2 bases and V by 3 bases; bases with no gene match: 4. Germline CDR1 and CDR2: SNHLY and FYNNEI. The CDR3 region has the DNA TGTGCCAGCAGTGACGGGACTACCACCTACGAGCAGTACTTC. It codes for CASSDGTTTYEQYF.

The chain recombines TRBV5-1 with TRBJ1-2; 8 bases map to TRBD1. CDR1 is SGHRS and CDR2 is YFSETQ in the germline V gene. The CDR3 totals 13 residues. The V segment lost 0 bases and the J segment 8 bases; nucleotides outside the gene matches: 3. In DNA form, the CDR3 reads TGCGCCAGCAGCTTGGAACAGGGGGGAGGCTACACCTTC. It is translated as CASSLEQGGGYTF.

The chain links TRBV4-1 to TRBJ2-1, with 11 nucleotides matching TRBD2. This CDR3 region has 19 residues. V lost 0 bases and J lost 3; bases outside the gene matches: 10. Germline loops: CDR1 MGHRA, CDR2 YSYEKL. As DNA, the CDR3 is TGCGCCAGCAGCCAAGAATCTGCGAGGCTAGCGGGAGGCTACAATGAGCAGTTCTTC. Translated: CASSQESARLAGGYNEQFF.

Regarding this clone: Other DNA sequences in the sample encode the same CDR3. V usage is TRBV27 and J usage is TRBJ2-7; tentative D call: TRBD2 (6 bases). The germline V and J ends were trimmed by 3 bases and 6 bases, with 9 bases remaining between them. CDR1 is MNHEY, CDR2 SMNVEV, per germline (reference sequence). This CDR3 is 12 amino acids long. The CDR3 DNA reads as TGTGCCAGCAGTTTCGTGGGGGGCGAGCAGTACTTC. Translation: CASSFVGGEQYF.

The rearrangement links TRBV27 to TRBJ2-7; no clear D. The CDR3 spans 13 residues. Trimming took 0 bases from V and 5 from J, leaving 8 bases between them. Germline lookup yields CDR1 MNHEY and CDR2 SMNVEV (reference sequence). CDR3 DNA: TGTGCCAGCAGTTTATCGGTGAGAGACGAGCAGTACTTC. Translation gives CASSLSVRDEQYF.

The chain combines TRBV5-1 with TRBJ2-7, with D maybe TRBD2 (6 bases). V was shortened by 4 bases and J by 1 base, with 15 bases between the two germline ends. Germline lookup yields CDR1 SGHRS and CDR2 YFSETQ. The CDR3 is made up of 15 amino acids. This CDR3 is CASSRQEGNSYEQYF. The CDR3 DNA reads TGCGCCAGCAGCCGTCAGGAGGGGAATTCCTACGAGCAGTACTTC.

The CDR3 reads CASRYSGEQYF. The CDR3 nucleotides read TGTGCCAGCAGGTACTCGGGAGAGCAGTACTTC. The chain combines TRBV27 with TRBJ2-7; possible D gene TRBD2, 5 bases. Germline CDR1 MNHEY, CDR2 SMNVEV (reference sequence). There are 11 residues in the CDR3. V was shortened by 6 bases and J by 7 bases, with 10 bases between the two germline ends.

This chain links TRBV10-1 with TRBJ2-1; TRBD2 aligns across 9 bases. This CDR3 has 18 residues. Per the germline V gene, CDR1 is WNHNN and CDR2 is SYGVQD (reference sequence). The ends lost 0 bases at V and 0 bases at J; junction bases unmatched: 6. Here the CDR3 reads CASSESVGGRASYNEQFF. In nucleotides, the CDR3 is TGCGCCAGCAGTGAGTCTGTGGGCGGGAGGGCCTCCTACAATGAGCAGTTCTTC.

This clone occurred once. The CDR3 DNA sequence: TGTGCCAGCAGCTTTAGCGGGAGCTCCTACAATGAGCAGTTCTTC. It encodes CASSFSGSSYNEQFF. This chain uses TRBV9 with TRBJ2-1; 9 bases are a match to TRBD2. V was clipped by 4 bases and J by 0 bases; unmatched bases: 2. The CDR3 spans 15 residues. Germline V CDR1 and CDR2: SGDLS, YYNGEE.

CDR3 loop: CASSSRGSHEQFF. CDR3 bases: TGTGCCAGCAGCTCAAGGGGATCCCATGAGCAGTTCTTC. The chain joins TRBV11-3 to TRBJ2-1, with D maybe TRBD1 (5 bases). Between the trimmed V and J ends, which lost 4 bases and 8 bases, there was a span of 12 bases. CDR1 SGHNT and CDR2 YENEEA come from the germline V gene. The length of the CDR3 is 13 residues. The full variable domain, completed using reference TRBV11-3 and TRBJ2-1, is EAGVVQSPRYKIIEKKQPVAFWCNPISGHNTLYWYLQNLGQGPELLIRYENEEAVDDSQLPKDRFSAERLKGVDSTLKIQPAELGDSAVYLCASSSRGSHEQFFGPGTRLTVL.

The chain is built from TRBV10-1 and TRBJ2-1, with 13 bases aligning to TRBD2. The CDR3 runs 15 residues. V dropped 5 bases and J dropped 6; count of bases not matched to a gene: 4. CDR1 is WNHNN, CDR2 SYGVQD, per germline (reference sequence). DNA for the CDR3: TGCGCCAGCAGTCCCGGGACTAGCGGGATCAATGAGCAGTTCTTC. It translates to CASSPGTSGINEQFF.

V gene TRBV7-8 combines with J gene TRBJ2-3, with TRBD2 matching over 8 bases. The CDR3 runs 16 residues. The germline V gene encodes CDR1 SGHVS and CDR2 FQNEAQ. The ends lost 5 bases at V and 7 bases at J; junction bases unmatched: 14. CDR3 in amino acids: CASSPSGLGIANTQYF. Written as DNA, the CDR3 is TGTGCCAGCAGCCCGTCGGGACTAGGGATTGCAAATACGCAGTATTTT.

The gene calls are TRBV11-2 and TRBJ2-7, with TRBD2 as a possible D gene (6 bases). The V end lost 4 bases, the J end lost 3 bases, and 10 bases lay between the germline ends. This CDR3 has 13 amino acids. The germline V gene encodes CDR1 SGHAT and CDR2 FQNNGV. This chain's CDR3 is CASSSGTLYEQYF. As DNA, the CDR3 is TGTGCCAGCAGCTCCGGGACTCTCTACGAGCAGTACTTC. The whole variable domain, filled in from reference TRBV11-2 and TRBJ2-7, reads EAGVAQSPRYKIIEKRQSVAFWCNPISGHATLYWYQQILGQGPKLLIQFQNNGVVDDSQLPKDRFSAERLKGVDSTLKIQPAKLEDSAVYLCASSSGTLYEQYFGPGTRLTVT.

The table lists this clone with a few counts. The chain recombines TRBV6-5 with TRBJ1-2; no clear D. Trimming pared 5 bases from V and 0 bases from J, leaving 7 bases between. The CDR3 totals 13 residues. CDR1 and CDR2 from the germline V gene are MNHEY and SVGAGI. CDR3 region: CASSRGPNYGYTF. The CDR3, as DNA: TGTGCCAGCAGTAGAGGTCCTAACTATGGCTACACCTTC.